The rows below give T cell receptor beta chains drawn from one sample of a study of molecular identifiers for immune sequencing clone quantification. TCRdb used MiXCR to reprocess the PCR reads, holding one entry per CDR3 protein. The sample contains approximately 500,000 distinct CDR3 sequences, around 23% of which appear only once. The sequenced material came from naive CD8+ T cells from blood, with Jurkat cell RNA spiked in. The receptor set was obtained from a human donor in good health. Some libraries in this study had Jurkat cell RNA spiked in. CDR3s include the opening cysteine and the closing phenylalanine or tryptophan. A D gene is named only where the DNA matches it firmly. Rows give clone size only sometimes, using once, few, many, or a class for an expanded clone.

>.|many|TRBJ1-1|TRBV29-1
CSVQGMNTEAFF
TGCAGCGTACAGGGTATGAACACTGAAGCTTTCTTT
>.|many|TRBJ2-7|TRBV23-1
CASSRRPGPQIEYEQYF
TGCGCCAGCAGTCGAAGACCGGGCCCTCAAATCGAATACGAGCAGTACTTC
>.|many|TRBJ1-1|TRBV12-3/TRBV12-4
CASSLWGRDTEAFF
TGTGCCAGCAGTTTGTGGGGCCGGGACACTGAAGCTTTCTTT
>TRBD1|once|TRBJ1-1|TRBV12-3/TRBV12-4
CASRGGGQGRQLNTEASF
TGTGCCAGCAGGGGTGGTGGACAGGGGCGCCAATTGAACACTGAAGCTTCCTTT
>.|few|TRBJ1-2|TRBV12-3/TRBV12-4
CASTGEVGRGSAYGYTF
TGTGCCAGCACCGGGGAAGTTGGGCGGGGGTCGGCCTATGGCTACACCTTC
>TRBD1|many|TRBJ1-1|TRBV29-1
CSVVDRARWSGFEAFF
TGCAGCGTTGTTGACAGGGCGCGGTGGTCTGGGTTTGAAGCTTTCTTT
>.|many|TRBJ2-7|TRBV5-1
CASSTTGGTYEQYF
TGCGCCAGCAGCACCACTGGGGGCACCTACGAGCAGTACTTC
>.|many|TRBJ1-5|TRBV28
CASRTGTLEQPQHF
TGTGCCAGCAGAACCGGGACTCTGGAACAGCCCCAGCATTTT
>.|few|TRBJ2-7|TRBV27
CASSLGGAPSYEQYF
TGTGCCAGCAGTTTAGGGGGCGCCCCCTCCTACGAGCAGTACTTC
>.|few|TRBJ1-2|TRBV6-5
CASTPGEYPYYGYTF
TGTGCCAGCACCCCCGGGGAGTACCCTTACTATGGCTACACCTTC
>.|.|TRBJ2-7|TRBV28
CASSLSGNRADYEQYF
TGTGCCAGCAGTTTATCAGGGAATAGGGCCGACTACGAGCAGTACTTC
>TRBD2|.|TRBJ2-3|TRBV12-3/TRBV12-4
CASSLILTSGSTDTQYF
TGTGCCAGCAGTTTAATTTTGACTAGCGGGAGTACAGATACGCAGTATTTT
>.|.|TRBJ2-1|TRBV5-6
CASSHRDTFVNEQFF
TGTGCCAGCAGTCACCGGGACACGTTTGTCAATGAGCAGTTCTTC
>TRBD2|few|TRBJ2-1|TRBV25-1
CASSNYPDSGRARKGSYNEQFF
TGTGCCAGCAGTAACTACCCCGATAGCGGGAGGGCCAGGAAGGGATCCTACAATGAGCAGTTCTTC
>.|.|TRBJ2-1|TRBV11-2
CASSLDFAPLGQFF
TGTGCCAGCAGCTTAGATTTCGCCCCACTGGGGCAGTTCTTC
>TRBD2|many|TRBJ2-2|TRBV19
CASSMTSGGTIPGELFF
TGTGCCAGTAGTATGACTAGCGGGGGCACTATACCGGGCGAGCTGTTTTTT
>TRBD1|.|TRBJ2-7|TRBV4-1
CASSQFVPGGEQYF
TGCGCCAGCAGCCAATTTGTACCAGGGGGCGAGCAGTACTTC
>TRBD2|few|TRBJ2-5|TRBV7-9
CASSSETSRETQYF
TGTGCCAGCAGCTCCGAGACTAGCCGGGAGACCCAGTACTTC
>.|.|TRBJ2-7|TRBV11-2
CASSAGPLSLYEQYF
TGTGCCAGCAGCGCCGGTCCCCTCTCCCTCTACGAGCAGTACTTC
>.|.|TRBJ2-7|TRBV5-1
CASSTGDGSYEQYF
TGCGCCAGCAGCACCGGGGACGGCTCCTACGAGCAGTACTTC
>.|many|TRBJ2-5|TRBV6-5
CASSWDGTETQYF
TGTGCCAGCAGTTGGGACGGGACAGAGACCCAGTACTTC
>.|many|TRBJ1-1|TRBV4-3
CASSQDWRVSNTEAFF
TGCGCCAGCAGCCAAGATTGGAGGGTATCGAACACTGAAGCTTTCTTT
>TRBD1|few|TRBJ1-1|TRBV4-3
CASSQDTLGGSRTEAFF
TGCGCCAGCAGCCAAGATACACTAGGGGGCTCCCGGACTGAAGCTTTCTTT
>.|many|TRBJ2-7|TRBV20-1
CSAHPLEGTQQYF
TGCAGTGCCCACCCTCTGGAGGGGACCCAACAGTACTTC
>.|few|TRBJ2-7|TRBV19
CASSGPGLHEQYF
TGTGCCAGTAGCGGCCCAGGGCTGCACGAGCAGTACTTC
>.|.|TRBJ1-1|TRBV28
CASSLTERGLNTEAFF
TGTGCCAGCAGTTTAACGGAACGGGGGTTGAACACTGAAGCTTTCTTT
>TRBD1|.|TRBJ1-5|TRBV27
CASSFGQGVQPQHF
TGTGCCAGCAGTTTTGGGCAGGGGGTTCAGCCCCAGCATTTT
>.|.|TRBJ1-5|TRBV6-2/TRBV6-3
CASSSSFLDRNNQPQHF
TGTGCCAGCAGTTCCTCTTTCCTCGACAGGAACAATCAGCCCCAGCATTTT
>TRBD2|.|TRBJ2-2|TRBV29-1
CSVEEAGLGSGELFF
TGCAGCGTTGAAGAGGCAGGACTAGGGTCCGGGGAGCTGTTTTTT
>TRBD1|.|TRBJ1-2|TRBV4-3
CASSLQTGGDGYTF
TGCGCCAGCAGCCTACAGACAGGGGGTGATGGCTACACCTTC
>.|.|TRBJ2-7|TRBV27
CASSFRANYKQYF
TGTGCCAGCAGTTTCAGGGCCAACTACAAGCAGTACTTC
>.|many|TRBJ1-1|TRBV4-1
CASSQFGGLDTEAFF
TGCGCCAGCAGCCAATTTGGAGGGTTGGACACTGAAGCTTTCTTT
>.|few|TRBJ2-4|TRBV21-1
CASSFRTSHQNIQYF
TGTGCCAGCAGCTTTCGGACTAGTCACCAAAACATTCAGTACTTC
>.|many|TRBJ2-4|TRBV11-2
CASSLFPELAKNIQYF
TGTGCCAGCAGCTTATTTCCAGAACTAGCCAAAAACATTCAGTACTTC
>.|.|TRBJ2-7|TRBV4-3
CASSQARARGVEQYF
TGCGCCAGCAGCCAAGCCCGAGCACGGGGTGTCGAGCAGTACTTC
>.|few|TRBJ1-3|TRBV9
CASSVDMSSGNTIYF
TGTGCCAGCAGCGTCGACATGAGCTCTGGAAACACCATATATTTT
>TRBD1|.|TRBJ2-1|TRBV7-9
CASSPPWTGIYNEQFF
TGTGCCAGCAGCCCTCCGTGGACAGGGATTTACAATGAGCAGTTCTTC
>.|.|TRBJ1-2|TRBV24-1
CATSDFRDGYTF
TGTGCCACCAGTGATTTCAGGGATGGCTACACCTTC
>.|few|TRBJ2-3|TRBV6-6
CASRSWNPGGDTQYF
TGTGCCAGCAGGTCTTGGAACCCCGGTGGGGATACGCAGTATTTT
>TRBD1|many|TRBJ1-1|TRBV4-3
CASSQIGQGNTEAFF
TGCGCCAGCAGCCAAATAGGACAGGGGAACACTGAAGCTTTCTTT
>.|many|TRBJ2-3|TRBV14
CASSLLAGRDTQYF
TGTGCCAGCAGTTTACTTGCCGGCCGAGATACGCAGTATTTT
>.|few|TRBJ2-1|TRBV19
CASSISGVRYNEQFF
TGTGCCAGTAGTATTTCAGGGGTTCGTTACAATGAGCAGTTCTTC
>TRBD1|many|TRBJ1-1|TRBV4-3
CASSQDRAGGWTEAFF
TGCGCCAGCAGCCAAGATCGGGCAGGGGGCTGGACTGAAGCTTTCTTT
>TRBD2|.|TRBJ2-1|TRBV7-6
CASSLGWGLAGVNEQFF
TGTGCCAGCAGCTTAGGTTGGGGACTAGCGGGAGTTAATGAGCAGTTCTTC
>.|.|TRBJ1-6|TRBV6-5
CASSQRIGMGYSPLHF
TGTGCCAGCAGTCAGCGGATCGGGATGGGTTATTCACCCCTCCACTTT
>.|.|TRBJ1-3|TRBV5-6
CASSQSPRVLAGGNTIYF
TGTGCCAGCAGCCAAAGTCCGCGGGTCCTAGCTGGCGGAAACACCATATATTTT
>.|few|TRBJ2-5|TRBV25-1
CASSDGVGQETQYF
TGTGCCAGCAGTGATGGCGTGGGACAAGAGACCCAGTACTTC
>.|many|TRBJ2-2|TRBV19
CASMGTGELFF
TGTGCCAGTATGGGGACCGGGGAGCTGTTTTTT
>TRBD1|few|TRBJ2-7|TRBV7-9
CASSESGTGSHEQYF
TGTGCCAGCAGCGAATCCGGGACAGGGTCCCACGAGCAGTACTTC
>.|few|TRBJ1-4|TRBV20-1
CSARVFGEEGEKLFF
TGCAGTGCTAGAGTCTTTGGGGAGGAGGGTGAAAAACTGTTTTTT